The 30 T cell receptor beta chains given below trace back to one sample, sequenced in a study of CD8+CD57+ T cells in acquired aplastic anemia. The TCR beta profiling, which covered VDJ combination and CDR3 sequence, was carried out using genomic DNA as the template. TCRdb passed the reads through MiXCR, listing each CDR3 protein once. The sample records approximately 200,000 distinct CDR3 sequences, around 50% being singletons. The specimen sequenced was sorted CD4+, CD8+, or CD8+CD57+ T cells (not recorded which) from PBMCs. The receptors shown here come from a human donor in good health, serving as a control.

There are many counts of this clonotype. The V gene is TRBV11-3, the J gene TRBJ1-1, with a possible D match to TRBD1 (6 bases). Trimming removed 6 bases at V and 6 bases at J, with 14 bases between. CDR1 and CDR2 from the germline V gene are SGHNT and YENEEA. This CDR3 is built from 13 residues. The CDR3 nucleotides are TGTGCCAGCAGTCCAAGGGGGGACGCTGAAGCTTTCTTT. It codes for CASSPRGDAEAFF. Based on the CDR3 plus reference TRBV11-3 and TRBJ1-1, the full variable domain is EAGVVQSPRYKIIEKKQPVAFWCNPISGHNTLYWYLQNLGQGPELLIRYENEEAVDDSQLPKDRFSAERLKGVDSTLKIQPAELGDSAVYLCASSPRGDAEAFFGQGTRLTVV.

This clonotype occurred many times. The rearrangement links TRBV7-8 to TRBJ2-3; a weak D match, TRBD2 (6 bases). The germline V gene has CDR1 SGHVS and CDR2 FQNEAQ. Trimming took off 2 bases at V and 6 bases at J, with 9 bases between the two ends. CDR3 length: 13 amino acids. CDR3 region: CASSLRDFDTQYF. The CDR3 nucleotides read TGTGCCAGCAGCTTAAGGGACTTCGATACGCAGTATTTT.

This clonotype appeared many times. The V call is TRBV19, the J call TRBJ1-1; D remains ambiguous. This CDR3 is 15 amino acids long. Trimming shortened V by 7 bases and J by 0 bases, and 15 bases separated the two germline ends. Germline loops: CDR1 LNHDA, CDR2 SQIVND (reference sequence). CDR3 sequence (DNA): TGTGCCAGTATGGTACAGCCCGTCATGAACACTGAAGCTTTCTTT. Amino acid sequence: CASMVQPVMNTEAFF. The full variable domain, its missing parts supplied by reference TRBV19 and TRBJ1-1, is DGGITQSPKYLFRKEGQNVTLSCEQNLNHDAMYWYRQDPGQGLRLIYYSQIVNDFQKGDIAEGYSVSREKKESFPLTVTSAQKNPTAFYLCASMVQPVMNTEAFFGQGTRLTVV.

This clonotype was counted ten times or more. This chain links TRBV19 with TRBJ2-5, with 11 bases lining up with TRBD1. The CDR3 has 13 amino acids. CDR1 LNHDA and CDR2 SQIVND come from the germline V gene (reference sequence). With 4 bases clipped from V and 5 bases from J, the junction kept 0 bases outside the gene matches. The CDR3 DNA is TGTGCCAGTAGTAGGGACAGGGGGGAGACCCAGTACTTC. Translated, it gives CASSRDRGETQYF.

This clonotype was counted many times. The chain carries TRBV24-1 and TRBJ2-5; TRBD2 might be the D (6 bases). Per germline, CDR1 KGHDR and CDR2 SFDVKD. The CDR3 has 15 amino acids. The V gene lost 7 bases and the J gene lost 5 bases, with 19 bases spanning the gap. The CDR3 sequence: CATSRTPPGGETQYF. The DNA for the CDR3 is TGTGCCACCAGCCGCACCCCTCCCGGAGGGGAGACCCAGTACTTC.

This sequence joins TRBV10-2 and TRBJ1-1; D is uncertain. The CDR3 is made up of 17 amino acids. Germline V gives CDR1 WSHSY, CDR2 SAAADI. V dropped 2 bases and J dropped 0 bases, with 16 bases sitting between them. CDR3 in amino acids: CASSERLVGSLNTEAFF. Written as DNA, the CDR3 is TGCGCCAGCAGTGAGAGGCTGGTGGGGTCCCTGAACACTGAAGCTTTCTTT.

The rearrangement links TRBV7-2 to TRBJ2-7, with D possibly matching TRBD2 (6 bases). The CDR3 spans 17 residues. Germline V gene sequence: CDR1 SGHTA, CDR2 FQGNSA. V lost 5 bases to trimming and J lost 4 bases, with 24 bases between them. This CDR3 is CASSHEVGRGPRYEQYF. In DNA, the CDR3 is TGTGCCAGCAGCCATGAAGTGGGGCGGGGACCGCGATACGAGCAGTACTTC.

Note on this clonotype: A read error may account for a junction end that differs from germline. The CDR3: CTSTPSRGLVAMSSYNEQFF. DNA for the CDR3: TGTACCAGCACTCCATCGCGGGGGCTAGTGGCCATGAGCTCCTACAATGAGCAGTTCTTC. The chain links TRBV12-3 or TRBV12-4 to TRBJ2-1, with TRBD2 as a possible D gene (7 bases). This CDR3 is 20 amino acids long.

The chain combines TRBV18 with TRBJ1-1; no clear D gene. The CDR3 has 12 amino acids. The germline V and J ends were trimmed by 0 bases and 3 bases, with 2 bases remaining between them. Germline loops: CDR1 KGHSH, CDR2 LQKENI. CDR3 in DNA: TGTGCCAGCTCACCACCAGACACTGAAGCTTTCTTT. Its translation is CASSPPDTEAFF.

This clonotype was counted at least ten times. The chain uses TRBV4-3 and TRBJ2-7, with D perhaps being TRBD1 or TRBD2 (5 bases each). Germline CDR1 LGHNA, CDR2 YSLEER. CDR3 length: 15 residues. Trimming left V 5 bases short and J 3 bases short, with 17 bases between. In nucleotides, the CDR3 is TGCGCCAGCAGCTATAAAAGGGACGGAGGCTACGAGCAGTACTTC. Protein: CASSYKRDGGYEQYF.

The sample holds many counts of this clonotype. The chain carries TRBV2 and TRBJ2-5; the D is unclear. The germline V gene has CDR1 SNHLY and CDR2 FYNNEI. V was pared by 6 bases and J by 4 bases, with 9 bases between. The CDR3 has 12 residues. The CDR3 reads CASSGPGETQYF. The CDR3 DNA follows: TGTGCCAGCAGCGGACCGGGAGAGACCCAGTACTTC.

V is TRBV2 and J is TRBJ1-2; 9 nucleotides align to TRBD1. The CDR3 covers 14 residues. Germline V gene data show CDR1 as SNHLY and CDR2 as FYNNEI. The V segment lost 6 bases and the J segment 7 bases; nucleotides outside the gene matches: 9. CDR3 region: CASRGTGNAGGYTF. The CDR3 bases are TGTGCCAGCAGGGGGACAGGGAATGCGGGTGGCTACACCTTC.

This clonotype was counted at least ten times. The genes are TRBV2 and TRBJ1-6; 8 bases line up with TRBD1. Looked up from germline, CDR1 is SNHLY and CDR2 is FYNNEI. With V trimmed by 3 bases and J by 9 bases, 1 base remained unmatched. This CDR3 is 13 amino acids long. The CDR3 loop reads CASSEDRVSPLHF. The CDR3 DNA follows: TGTGCCAGCAGTGAGGACAGGGTTTCACCCCTCCACTTT. Drawing the rest from reference TRBV2 and TRBJ1-6, the complete variable domain is EPEVTQTPSHQVTQMGQEVILRCVPISNHLYFYWYRQILGQKVEFLVSFYNNEISEKSEIFDDQFSVERPDGSNFTLKIRSTKLEDSAMYFCASSEDRVSPLHFGNGTRLTVT.

V gene TRBV9 combines with J gene TRBJ1-2, with D possibly TRBD1 on 6 matching bases. CDR1 and CDR2 (germline): SGDLS, YYNGEE. This CDR3 region has 12 residues. V was pared by 4 bases and J by 12 bases, with 16 bases between. DNA for the CDR3: TGTGCCAGCAGCCTAACAGGGATCGGAAACACCTTC. Encoded protein: CASSLTGIGNTF.

This clonotype was counted at least ten times. The V gene is TRBV9, the J gene TRBJ1-3, with D perhaps matching TRBD1 (5 bases). The ends were cut back, 3 bases at V and 9 bases at J, with 13 bases in the middle. Looked up from germline, CDR1 is SGDLS and CDR2 is YYNGEE. The CDR3 contains 13 residues. The CDR3 spells CASSEGTGGTIYF. The CDR3 DNA follows: TGTGCCAGCAGCGAGGGGACTGGCGGCACCATATATTTT. Supplemented by reference TRBV9 and TRBJ1-3, the full variable domain reads DSGVTQTPKHLITATGQRVTLRCSPRSGDLSVYWYQQSLDQGLQFLIQYYNGEERAKGNILERFSAQQFPDLHSELNLSSLELGDSALYFCASSEGTGGTIYFGEGSWLTVV.

This chain joins TRBV7-6 and TRBJ2-7, with D possibly TRBD2 on 6 matching bases. CDR3 length: 13 amino acids. Looked up from germline, CDR1 is SGHVS and CDR2 is FNYEAQ. V lost 5 bases and J lost 6, with 14 bases in between. In DNA form, the CDR3 reads TGTGCCAGCAGCCCTCTAGCGAGCGGCGAGCAGTACTTC. Amino acids: CASSPLASGEQYF.

The chain links TRBV29-1 to TRBJ1-2; 7 bases match TRBD1. Germline loops: CDR1 SQVTM, CDR2 ANQGSEA. The junction had 3 bases not matched to a gene; V was cut back by 2 bases and J by 6 bases. The CDR3 length is 12 residues. The CDR3 DNA follows: TGCAGCGTTGAAACAGGGGTGGATGGCTACACCTTC. Translating gives CSVETGVDGYTF. Based on the CDR3 plus reference TRBV29-1 and TRBJ1-2, the full variable domain is SAVISQKPSRDICQRGTSLTIQCQVDSQVTMMFWYRQQPGQSLTLIATANQGSEATYESGFVIDKFPISRPNLTFSTLTVSNMSPEDSSIYLCSVETGVDGYTFGSGTRLTVV.

This chain uses TRBV20-1 with TRBJ2-3, with 9 bases lining up with TRBD2. Germline loops: CDR1 DFQATT, CDR2 SNEGSKA (reference sequence). V trimming: 7 bases; J trimming: 3 bases; junction bases outside the gene matches: 8. This CDR3 is built from 14 residues. CDR3 amino acids: CSGESGGRTDTQYF. CDR3 sequence (DNA): TGCAGTGGGGAGAGCGGGGGGCGGACAGATACGCAGTATTTT.

The chain combines TRBV20-1 with TRBJ1-6; 8 nucleotides line up with TRBD1. The CDR3 length is 12 residues. Germline CDR1 and CDR2: DFQATT and SNEGSKA (reference sequence). Written as DNA, the CDR3 is TGCGCAGGACAGGGTAGGGGTTCACCCCTCCACTTT. Translated, it gives CAGQGRGSPLHF.

This chain joins TRBV7-2 and TRBJ1-6; no reliable D call. The CDR3 is made up of 15 amino acids. Looked up from germline, CDR1 is SGHTA and CDR2 is FQGNSA. The V end lost 5 bases, the J end lost 9 bases, and 17 bases lay between the germline ends. In DNA, the CDR3 is TGTGCCAGCAGCAAACGAGCGGGGATTCGTTCACCCCTCCACTTT. Translating it yields CASSKRAGIRSPLHF.

This clonotype was seen a single time. The chain uses TRBV20-1 and TRBJ1-1, with 12 bases matching TRBD1. The V segment lost 3 bases and the J segment 10 bases; nucleotides outside the gene matches: 9. This CDR3 has 14 residues. In germline, CDR1 is DFQATT, CDR2 SNEGSKA (reference sequence). The CDR3 region is CSASAGQGAQGAFF. CDR3 nucleotides: TGCAGTGCTAGCGCGGGACAGGGGGCGCAGGGAGCTTTCTTT.

The J gene is TRBJ2-7, the V gene TRBV28; 8 nucleotides agree with TRBD1. Germline loops: CDR1 MDHEN, CDR2 SYDVKM. The CDR3 has 17 residues. Trimming took 8 bases from V and 7 from J; bases not matched to a gene: 22. CDR3 DNA sequence: TGTGCCAGCTACAGGGGGTGGGACAGGCGGGGTCCTACGGAGCAGTACTTC. Translated: CASYRGWDRRGPTEQYF.

The CDR3 is CSARPQDYEQYF. The DNA for the CDR3 is TGCAGTGCTAGGCCCCAGGACTACGAGCAGTACTTC. The chain recombines TRBV20-1 with TRBJ2-7; D gene unclear. Trimming pared 3 bases from V and 3 bases from J, leaving 9 bases between. CDR3 length: 12 amino acids. Per the germline V gene, CDR1 is DFQATT and CDR2 is SNEGSKA (reference sequence).

This clonotype has a count of ten or more. The chain couples TRBV7-3 to TRBJ2-7; either TRBD1 or TRBD2 may supply D (5 bases each). CDR3 size: 16 residues. Germline lookup yields CDR1 SGHTA and CDR2 FQGTGA. V dropped 6 bases and J dropped 3 bases, with 21 bases sitting between them. The CDR3 loop reads CASSSTPGTASYEQYF. The CDR3 DNA reads as TGTGCCAGCAGTTCCACCCCCGGGACGGCGAGCTACGAGCAGTACTTC. The complete variable domain, with remaining parts taken from reference TRBV7-3 and TRBJ2-7, reads GAGVSQTPSNKVTEKGKYVELRCDPISGHTALYWYRQSLGQGPEFLIYFQGTGAADDSGLPNDRFFAVRPEGSVSTLKIQRTERGDSAVYLCASSSTPGTASYEQYFGPGTRLTVT.

The chain joins TRBV20-1 to TRBJ1-1, with D unresolved. The CDR3 is 14 amino acids. V was shortened by 0 bases and J by 0 bases, with 8 bases between the two germline ends. Germline-derived CDR1 and CDR2 are DFQATT and SNEGSKA (reference sequence). The CDR3 reads CSARDTLVNTEAFF. The CDR3 DNA sequence: TGCAGTGCTAGAGATACACTGGTGAACACTGAAGCTTTCTTT.

The CDR3 sequence is CASSVSSGREQFF. CDR3 bases: TGTGCCAGCAGCGTCTCTAGCGGGAGGGAGCAGTTCTTC. The chain combines TRBV9 with TRBJ2-1; 11 bases fit TRBD2. The CDR3 contains 13 residues. Trimming at V came to 2 bases and at J to 10 bases, leaving 2 bases not matched to a gene. The V gene's germline CDR1 is SGDLS and CDR2 YYNGEE.

This clonotype was observed many times. This rearrangement joins TRBV11-2 to TRBJ1-2; 10 positions agree with TRBD1. The length of the CDR3 is 16 residues. J gave up 4 bases and V 4 bases, and 9 bases lay outside the gene matches. Germline V lookup: CDR1 SGHAT, CDR2 FQNNGV. The CDR3 loop is CASSSRSGQGIYGYTF. The CDR3 nucleotides read TGTGCCAGCAGCTCAAGATCGGGACAGGGGATCTATGGCTACACCTTC.

The chain's CDR3 is CASSEFGAGNVNEQFF. The CDR3 bases are TGTGCCAGCAGTGAATTCGGGGCGGGGAACGTGAATGAGCAGTTCTTC. The chain links TRBV25-1 to TRBJ2-1; the D gene is possibly TRBD2 (6 bases). Germline CDR1 MGHDK, CDR2 SYGVNS. The CDR3 loop spans 16 amino acids. Trimming took off 1 base at V and 7 bases at J, with 17 bases between the two ends.

This clonotype came up once. In DNA, the CDR3 is TGTGCCAGCAGCTTAGAACCGGGACAGGGGGCAGTCGAGCAGTACTTC. Translated, it gives CASSLEPGQGAVEQYF. The chain uses TRBV7-2 and TRBJ2-7; the match to TRBD1 covers 12 bases. Germline V gene lookup returns CDR1 SGHTA and CDR2 FQGNSA. V lost 1 base to trimming and J lost 6 bases; unmatched junction nucleotides: 7. The CDR3 runs to 16 residues.

This clonotype was seen repeatedly, ten times or more. This chain joins TRBV10-3 and TRBJ1-2; no definite D call. The CDR3 extends over 13 amino acids. V lost 3 bases and J lost 8, with 13 bases in between. Germline assignment: CDR1 ENHRY and CDR2 SYGVKD. The CDR3 here is CAISDGDPGGYTF. CDR3 bases: TGTGCCATCAGTGATGGCGACCCCGGGGGCTACACCTTC.